This TCR beta chain was captured in a study of blood T cells in healthy people across ages. A second PCR of roughly 7 to 11 cycles used a sample-barcoded 5' primer and a J-beta primer mix. Using its own MiXCR run on the 5' RACE reads, TCRdb lists one record per CDR3 protein. The sample holds some 800,000 distinct CDR3 sequences, 20% to 25% seen once. This clonotype was observed a few times. The CDR3 has 16 residues. Germline CDR1 is DFQATT and CDR2 is SNEGSKA (reference sequence). A further study also used this sample, focusing on T cells of mothers and their children.

The sequencing input was blood. The gene calls are TRBV20-1 and TRBJ2-4; 11 nucleotides agree with TRBD2. The receptor was derived from a boy aged 5-17 years in good health. CDR3 in DNA: TGCAGCGTCACGAGTAGCGGGAGGGCCCCCAAAAACATTCAGTACTTC. Translated, it gives CSVTSSGRAPKNIQYF.